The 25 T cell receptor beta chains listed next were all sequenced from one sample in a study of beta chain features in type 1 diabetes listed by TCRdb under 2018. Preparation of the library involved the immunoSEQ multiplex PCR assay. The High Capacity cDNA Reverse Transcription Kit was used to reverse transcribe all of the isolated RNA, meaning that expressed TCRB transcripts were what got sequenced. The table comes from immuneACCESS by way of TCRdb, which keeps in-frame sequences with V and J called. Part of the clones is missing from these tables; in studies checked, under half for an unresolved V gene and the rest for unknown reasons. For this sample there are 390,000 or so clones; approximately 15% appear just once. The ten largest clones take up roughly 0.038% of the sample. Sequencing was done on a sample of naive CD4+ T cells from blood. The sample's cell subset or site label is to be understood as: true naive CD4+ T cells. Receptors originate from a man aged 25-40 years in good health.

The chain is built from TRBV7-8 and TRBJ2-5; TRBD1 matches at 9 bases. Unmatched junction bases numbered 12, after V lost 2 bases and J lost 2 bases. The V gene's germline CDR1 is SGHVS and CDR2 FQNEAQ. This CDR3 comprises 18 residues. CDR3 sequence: CASSLTAFRDRGQETQYF. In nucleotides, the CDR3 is TGTGCCAGCAGCTTAACGGCTTTTAGAGACAGGGGGCAAGAGACCCAGTACTTC.

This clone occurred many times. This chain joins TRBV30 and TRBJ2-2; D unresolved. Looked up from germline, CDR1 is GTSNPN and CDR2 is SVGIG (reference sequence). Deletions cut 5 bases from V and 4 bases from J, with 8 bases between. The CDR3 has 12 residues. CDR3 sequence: CAWVQLTGELFF. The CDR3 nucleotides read TGTGCCTGGGTGCAACTCACCGGGGAGCTGTTTTTT.

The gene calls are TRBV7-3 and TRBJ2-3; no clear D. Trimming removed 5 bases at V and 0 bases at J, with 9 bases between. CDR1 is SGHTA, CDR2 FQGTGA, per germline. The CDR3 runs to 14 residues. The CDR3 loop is CASSTAGSTDTQYF. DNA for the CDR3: TGTGCCAGCAGCACGGCTGGTAGCACAGATACGCAGTATTTT.

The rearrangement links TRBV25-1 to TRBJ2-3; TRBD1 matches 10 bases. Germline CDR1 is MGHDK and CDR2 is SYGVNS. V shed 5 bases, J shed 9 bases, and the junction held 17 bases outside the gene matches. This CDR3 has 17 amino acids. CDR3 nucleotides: TGTGCCAGCAGTAATGAGGGAGGGACAGGGGCCCGATTGACGCAGTATTTT. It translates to CASSNEGGTGARLTQYF.

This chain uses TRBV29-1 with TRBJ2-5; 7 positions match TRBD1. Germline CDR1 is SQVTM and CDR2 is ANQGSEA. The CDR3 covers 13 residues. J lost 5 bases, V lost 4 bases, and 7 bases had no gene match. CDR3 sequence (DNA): TGCAGCGTTGCGGTAGGGGGCGCGGAGACCCAGTACTTC. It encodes CSVAVGGAETQYF.

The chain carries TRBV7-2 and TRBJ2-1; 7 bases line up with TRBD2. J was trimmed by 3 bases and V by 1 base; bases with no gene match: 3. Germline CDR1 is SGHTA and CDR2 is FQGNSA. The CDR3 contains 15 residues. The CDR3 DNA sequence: TGTGCCAGCAGCTTAGACCCTAGCGGCTACAATGAGCAGTTCTTC. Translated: CASSLDPSGYNEQFF.

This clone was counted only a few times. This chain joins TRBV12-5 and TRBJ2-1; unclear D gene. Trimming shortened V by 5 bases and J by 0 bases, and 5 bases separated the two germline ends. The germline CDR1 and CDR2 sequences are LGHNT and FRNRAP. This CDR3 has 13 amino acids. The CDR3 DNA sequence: TGTGCTAGTGGTCCCTCCTCCTACAATGAGCAGTTCTTC. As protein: CASGPSSYNEQFF. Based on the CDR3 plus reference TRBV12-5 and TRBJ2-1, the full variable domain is DARVTQTPRHKVTEMGQEVTMRCQPILGHNTVFWYRQTMMQGLELLAYFRNRAPLDDSGMPKDRFSAEMPDATLATLKIQPSEPRDSAVYFCASGPSSYNEQFFGPGTRLTVL.

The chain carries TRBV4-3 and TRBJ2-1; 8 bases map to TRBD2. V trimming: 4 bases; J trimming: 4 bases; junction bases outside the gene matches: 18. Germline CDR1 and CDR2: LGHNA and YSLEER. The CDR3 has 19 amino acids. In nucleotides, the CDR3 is TGCGCCAGCAGCCCCGAGGGAATCCGGGAGGGCTTAACGTACAATGAGCAGTTCTTC. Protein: CASSPEGIREGLTYNEQFF.

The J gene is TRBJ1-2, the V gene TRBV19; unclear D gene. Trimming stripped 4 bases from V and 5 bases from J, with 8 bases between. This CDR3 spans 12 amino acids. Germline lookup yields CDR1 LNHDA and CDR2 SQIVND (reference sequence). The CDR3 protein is CASSTGEYGYTF. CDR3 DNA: TGTGCCAGTAGTACAGGAGAGTATGGCTACACCTTC.

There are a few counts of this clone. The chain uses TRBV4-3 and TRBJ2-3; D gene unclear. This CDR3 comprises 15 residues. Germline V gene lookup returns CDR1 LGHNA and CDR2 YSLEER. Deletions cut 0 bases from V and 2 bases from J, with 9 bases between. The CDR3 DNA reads TGCGCCAGCAGCCAAGATGGGCGCAACACAGATACGCAGTATTTT. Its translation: CASSQDGRNTDTQYF.

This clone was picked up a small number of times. CDR3 sequence reads: CASRLAAATKETQYF. The CDR3 DNA sequence: TGTGCAAGTCGCTTAGCGGCGGCTACCAAAGAGACCCAGTACTTC. This chain joins TRBV12-2 and TRBJ2-5; the table's TRBD2 call for D was not verified on the DNA. TRBV12-2 represents a pseudogene. CDR3 length: 15 amino acids.

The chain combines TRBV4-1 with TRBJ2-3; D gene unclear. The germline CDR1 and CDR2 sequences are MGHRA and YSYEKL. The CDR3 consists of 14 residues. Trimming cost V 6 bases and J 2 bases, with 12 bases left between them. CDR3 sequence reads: CASSVGRTTDTQYF. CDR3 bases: TGCGCCAGCAGTGTTGGTAGGACCACAGATACGCAGTATTTT.

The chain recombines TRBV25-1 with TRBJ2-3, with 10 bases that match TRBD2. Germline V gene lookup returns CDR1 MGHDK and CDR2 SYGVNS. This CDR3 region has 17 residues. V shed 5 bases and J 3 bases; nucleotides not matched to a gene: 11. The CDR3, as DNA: TGTGCCAGCAGTCCGGCTAGCGGGAGACCGGGGACAGATACGCAGTATTTT. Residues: CASSPASGRPGTDTQYF.

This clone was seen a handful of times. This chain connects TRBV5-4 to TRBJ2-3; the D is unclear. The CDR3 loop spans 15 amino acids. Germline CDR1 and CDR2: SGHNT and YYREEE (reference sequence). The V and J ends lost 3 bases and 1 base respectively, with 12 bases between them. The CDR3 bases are TGTGCCAGCAGCTCCTTGGCCGACCGCACAGATACGCAGTATTTT. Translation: CASSSLADRTDTQYF.

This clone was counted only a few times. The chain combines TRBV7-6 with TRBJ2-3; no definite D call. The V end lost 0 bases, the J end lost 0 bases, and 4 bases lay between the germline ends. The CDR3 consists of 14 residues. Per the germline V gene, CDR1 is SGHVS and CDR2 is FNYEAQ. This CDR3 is CASSLATSTDTQYF. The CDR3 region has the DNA TGTGCCAGCAGCTTAGCGACTAGCACAGATACGCAGTATTTT.

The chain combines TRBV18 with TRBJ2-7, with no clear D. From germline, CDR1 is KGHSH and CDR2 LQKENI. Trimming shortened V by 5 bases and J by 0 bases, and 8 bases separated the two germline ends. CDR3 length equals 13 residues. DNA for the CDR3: TGTGCCAGCTCAGGAAGAACCTCCTACGAGCAGTACTTC. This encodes CASSGRTSYEQYF.

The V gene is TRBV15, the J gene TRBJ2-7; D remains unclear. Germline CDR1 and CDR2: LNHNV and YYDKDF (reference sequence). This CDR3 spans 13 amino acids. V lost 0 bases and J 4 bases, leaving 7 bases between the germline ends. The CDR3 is CATSRDNQYEQYF. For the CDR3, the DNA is TGTGCCACCAGCAGAGATAACCAGTACGAGCAGTACTTC. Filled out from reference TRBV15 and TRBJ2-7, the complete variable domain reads DAMVIQNPRYQVTQFGKPVTLSCSQTLNHNVMYWYQQKSSQAPKLLFHYYDKDFNNEADTPDNFQSRRPNTSFCFLDIRSPGLGDTAMYLCATSRDNQYEQYFGPGTRLTVT.

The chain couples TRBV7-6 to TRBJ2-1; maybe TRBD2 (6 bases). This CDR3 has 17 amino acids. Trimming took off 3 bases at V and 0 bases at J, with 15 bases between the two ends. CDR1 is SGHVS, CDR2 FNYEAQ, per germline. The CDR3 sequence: CASSLSGGISSYNEQFF. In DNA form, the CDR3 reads TGTGCCAGCAGCTTGAGTGGGGGGATCAGCTCCTACAATGAGCAGTTCTTC.

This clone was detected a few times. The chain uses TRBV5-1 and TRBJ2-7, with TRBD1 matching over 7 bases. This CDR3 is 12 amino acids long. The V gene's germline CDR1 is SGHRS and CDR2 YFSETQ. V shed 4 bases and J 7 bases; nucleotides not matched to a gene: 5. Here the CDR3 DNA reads TGCGCCAGCAGCGTGGACAGGACGGAGCAGTACTTC. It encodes CASSVDRTEQYF.

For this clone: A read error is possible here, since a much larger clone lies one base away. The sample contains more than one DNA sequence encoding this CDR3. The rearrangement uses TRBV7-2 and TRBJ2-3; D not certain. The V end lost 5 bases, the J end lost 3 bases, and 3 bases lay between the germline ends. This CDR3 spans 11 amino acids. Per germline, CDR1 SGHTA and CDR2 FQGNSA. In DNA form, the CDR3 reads TGTGCCAGCAGCCTAACAGATACGCAGTATTTT. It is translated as CASSLTDTQYF.

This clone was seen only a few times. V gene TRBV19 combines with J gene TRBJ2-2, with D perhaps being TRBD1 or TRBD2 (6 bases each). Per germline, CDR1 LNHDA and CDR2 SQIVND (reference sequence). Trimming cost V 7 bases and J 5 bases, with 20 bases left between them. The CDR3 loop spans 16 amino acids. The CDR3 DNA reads TGTGCCAGTAAAAGGGTCGGGGGCGTATGGACCGGGGAGCTGTTTTTT. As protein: CASKRVGGVWTGELFF.

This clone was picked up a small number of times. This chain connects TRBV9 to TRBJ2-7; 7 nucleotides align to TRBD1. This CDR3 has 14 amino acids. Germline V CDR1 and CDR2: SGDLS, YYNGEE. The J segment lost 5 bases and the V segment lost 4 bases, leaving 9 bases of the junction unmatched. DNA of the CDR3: TGTGCCAGCAGCCCTGGACAGGACCAGGACGAGCAGTACTTC. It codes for CASSPGQDQDEQYF. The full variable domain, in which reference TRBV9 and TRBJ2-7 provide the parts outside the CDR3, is DSGVTQTPKHLITATGQRVTLRCSPRSGDLSVYWYQQSLDQGLQFLIQYYNGEERAKGNILERFSAQQFPDLHSELNLSSLELGDSALYFCASSPGQDQDEQYFGPGTRLTVT.

CDR3 in amino acids: CAWNSGPKVSGELFF. In nucleotides, the CDR3 is TGTGCCTGGAATTCCGGGCCCAAGGTCTCCGGGGAGCTGTTTTTT. This sequence joins TRBV30 and TRBJ2-2; D gene uncertain. Trimming took 4 bases from V and 6 from J, leaving 18 bases between them. The CDR3 is 15 residues long. Per germline, CDR1 GTSNPN and CDR2 SVGIG (reference sequence).

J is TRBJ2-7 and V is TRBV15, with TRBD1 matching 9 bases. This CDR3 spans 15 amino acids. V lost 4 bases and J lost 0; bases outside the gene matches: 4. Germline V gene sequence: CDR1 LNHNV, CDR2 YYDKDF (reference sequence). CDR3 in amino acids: CATSKDRGNSYEQYF. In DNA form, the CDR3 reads TGTGCCACCAGCAAAGACAGGGGGAACTCCTACGAGCAGTACTTC. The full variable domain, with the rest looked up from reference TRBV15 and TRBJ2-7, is DAMVIQNPRYQVTQFGKPVTLSCSQTLNHNVMYWYQQKSSQAPKLLFHYYDKDFNNEADTPDNFQSRRPNTSFCFLDIRSPGLGDTAMYLCATSKDRGNSYEQYFGPGTRLTVT.

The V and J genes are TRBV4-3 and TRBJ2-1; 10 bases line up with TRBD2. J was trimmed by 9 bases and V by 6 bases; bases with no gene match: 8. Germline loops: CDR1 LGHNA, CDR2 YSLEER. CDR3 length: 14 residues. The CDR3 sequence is CASRDLAGAGEQFF. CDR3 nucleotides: TGCGCCAGCAGAGATCTAGCGGGAGCCGGTGAGCAGTTCTTC.